One and the same sample provided the 21 T cell receptor beta chains below, sequenced in a study of blood T cell repertoires in COVID-19 (dated by TCRdb to about 2020). Receptor libraries were prepared by the immunoSEQ multiplex PCR assay. Entries here come from immuneACCESS through TCRdb and include only in-frame sequences with V and J called. Some clones fail to appear in such tables; in the studies checked, an unresolved V gene covers under half of the shortfall, and the cause of the remainder is unknown. A total of 120,000 or so clones appear in this sample, 88% of them only once. The ten largest make up less than 2% of the sample. The sample was peripheral blood. The origin of the receptors is a human donor in a cohort sampled during active COVID-19.

This chain joins TRBV10-3 and TRBJ2-1; 11 bases are shared with TRBD2. The CDR3 extends over 16 amino acids. Germline V gene sequence: CDR1 ENHRY, CDR2 SYGVKD. V shed 0 bases, J shed 7 bases, and the junction held 5 bases outside the gene matches. CDR3 nucleotide sequence: TGTGCCATCAGTGAGTCGTTAGCGGGGGGGGGAAATGAGCAGTTCTTC. Translation: CAISESLAGGGNEQFF.

Only one count was recorded for this clone. The CDR3 loop is CASSLGGSGNYGYTF. CDR3 bases: TGTGCCAGCTCCCTCGGCGGGAGCGGTAACTATGGCTACACCTTC. This chain joins TRBV6-5 and TRBJ1-2; D unclear. Trimming cost V 8 bases and J 1 base, with 17 bases left between them. CDR1 is MNHEY and CDR2 is SVGAGI in the germline V gene. The CDR3 loop spans 15 amino acids.

The chain combines TRBV6-5 with TRBJ2-3; 8 nucleotides align to TRBD2. CDR1 and CDR2 (germline): MNHEY, SVGAGI. Trimming cost V 6 bases and J 1 base; bases outside gene matches: 3. The CDR3 totals 14 residues. CDR3 loop: CASSGGARTDTQYF. Written as DNA, the CDR3 is TGTGCCAGCAGCGGGGGGGCTCGCACAGATACGCAGTATTTT.

The count of this clone is one. The gene calls are TRBV19 and TRBJ1-2; D unclear. The germline V gene encodes CDR1 LNHDA and CDR2 SQIVND (reference sequence). V was cut by 7 bases and J by 8 bases, with 8 bases left in between. The CDR3 is 10 residues long. CDR3 sequence reads: CASKSVGYTF. The CDR3 DNA reads TGTGCCAGTAAATCTGTGGGCTACACCTTC.

This chain connects TRBV7-9 to TRBJ1-3, with TRBD1 matching 8 bases. The germline V gene encodes CDR1 SEHNR and CDR2 FQNEAQ (reference sequence). The CDR3 contains 15 residues. The junction had 4 bases not matched to a gene; V was cut back by 2 bases and J by 4 bases. CDR3 sequence: CASSLPDREGNTIYF. CDR3 coding DNA: TGTGCCAGCAGCTTACCGGACAGGGAGGGAAACACCATATATTTT.

This sequence joins TRBV5-4 and TRBJ1-5; possibly TRBD1 for D (6 bases). The length of the CDR3 is 15 residues. From germline, CDR1 is SGHNT and CDR2 YYREEE (reference sequence). The V end lost 0 bases, the J end lost 2 bases, and 9 bases lay between the germline ends. The CDR3 coding sequence is TGTGCCAGCAGCTTGGCAGGGGCTGGCAATCAGCCCCAGCATTTT. This codes for CASSLAGAGNQPQHF.

V is TRBV3-1 (or the pseudogene TRBV3-2) and J is TRBJ2-7; a possible D gene is TRBD2 (6 bases). V lost 6 bases and J 1 base, leaving 22 bases between the germline ends. The CDR3 extends over 17 amino acids. Germline CDR1 reads LGHDT; CDR2 reads YNNKEL (reference sequence). Here the CDR3 DNA reads TGTGCCAGCAGTGGCGGGAAGGCTACACTATGGTCCTACGAGCAGTACTTC. Protein: CASSGGKATLWSYEQYF.

The chain couples TRBV27 to TRBJ2-7; weak D call: TRBD2 (6 bases). Germline V CDR1 and CDR2: MNHEY, SMNVEV (reference sequence). V lost 7 bases and J lost 2, with 21 bases in between. CDR3 length equals 16 residues. The CDR3 reads CASTARGSSGPYEQYF. The CDR3 nucleotides read TGTGCCAGCACCGCGAGGGGTTCCAGCGGGCCCTACGAGCAGTACTTC.

This clone came up once. V usage is TRBV18 and J usage is TRBJ2-1; the match to TRBD2 covers 15 bases. CDR1 is KGHSH, CDR2 LQKENI, per germline. V lost 3 bases to trimming and J lost 8 bases; unmatched junction nucleotides: 5. The length of the CDR3 is 16 residues. The CDR3: CASSPPGLAGGDEQFF. Written as DNA, the CDR3 is TGTGCCAGCTCACCGCCGGGACTAGCGGGAGGCGATGAGCAGTTCTTC.

The chain employs TRBV6-1 and TRBJ2-3, with 10 bases matching TRBD1. V was clipped by 2 bases and J by 4 bases; unmatched bases: 6. The V gene's germline CDR1 is MNHNS and CDR2 SASEGT. The CDR3 extends over 16 amino acids. The CDR3 nucleotides are TGTGCCAGCAGTGAACCCGGGACAGGGGCTGCAGATACGCAGTATTTT. It codes for CASSEPGTGAADTQYF.

The chain is built from TRBV27 and TRBJ1-5, with TRBD1 identical over 8 bases. The CDR3 is made up of 14 amino acids. Trimming took 6 bases from V and 1 from J; bases not matched to a gene: 2. The V gene's germline CDR1 is MNHEY and CDR2 SMNVEV (reference sequence). The CDR3 loop reads CASRRTGSNQPQHF. The CDR3 nucleotides are TGTGCCAGCAGAAGGACAGGGAGCAATCAGCCCCAGCATTTT.

This clone has only one observation. The J gene is TRBJ2-2, the V gene TRBV7-9, with D possibly being TRBD2 (6 bases). This CDR3 contains 16 residues. Trimming left V 5 bases short and J 1 base short, with 14 bases between. Germline V gives CDR1 SEHNR, CDR2 FQNEAQ (reference sequence). The CDR3 sequence: CASSVTRGWNTGELFF. The DNA of the CDR3 is TGTGCCAGCAGCGTAACCCGGGGGTGGAACACCGGGGAGCTGTTTTTT.

This rearrangement joins TRBV5-1 to TRBJ1-1, with 8 bases matching TRBD1. From germline, CDR1 is SGHRS and CDR2 YFSETQ. The junction had 8 bases not matched to a gene; V was cut back by 0 bases and J by 1 base. The CDR3 covers 17 residues. CDR3 in amino acids: CASSLGATGTGNTEAFF. CDR3 DNA sequence: TGCGCCAGCAGCTTGGGAGCAACCGGGACAGGGAACACTGAAGCTTTCTTT.

The gene calls are TRBV5-1 and TRBJ2-6; D may be TRBD2 (6 bases). This CDR3 has 21 amino acids. Trimming removed 4 bases from V and 0 bases from J, with 26 bases in between. Germline CDR1 reads SGHRS; CDR2 reads YFSETQ. The CDR3 sequence: CASSPSSRGAGRLSGANVLTF. The CDR3 DNA sequence: TGCGCCAGCAGCCCCTCCTCCCGTGGGGCGGGACGGCTCTCTGGGGCCAACGTCCTGACTTTC.

The rearrangement uses TRBV28 and TRBJ2-3; 9 bases align to TRBD2. The germline V gene has CDR1 MDHEN and CDR2 SYDVKM. Trimming cost V 5 bases and J 0 bases; bases outside gene matches: 6. The CDR3 is made up of 16 amino acids. This CDR3 reads CASSRPSGASTDTQYF. CDR3 nucleotide sequence: TGTGCCAGCAGTCGGCCTAGCGGGGCCAGCACAGATACGCAGTATTTT.

This chain uses TRBV7-2 with TRBJ2-2; D uncertain. This CDR3 comprises 12 residues. Trimming removed 2 bases from V and 5 bases from J, with 3 bases in between. Germline loops: CDR1 SGHTA, CDR2 FQGNSA. The CDR3 loop is CASSLRTGELFF. The CDR3 DNA reads as TGTGCCAGCAGCTTACGTACCGGGGAGCTGTTTTTT.

This chain joins TRBV7-9 and TRBJ1-1, with 7 bases matching TRBD1. Germline trimming cut 2 bases from V and 4 bases from J; bases unmatched to any gene: 4. Germline loops: CDR1 SEHNR, CDR2 FQNEAQ (reference sequence). The CDR3 sequence is 14 residues long. CDR3 DNA: TGTGCCAGCAGCTTACAGGGGGTGGGCACTGAAGCTTTCTTT. Translating it yields CASSLQGVGTEAFF.

V gene TRBV2 combines with J gene TRBJ2-7, with no clear D. The V end was cut by 3 bases, the J end by 2 bases, with 11 bases between. CDR1 is SNHLY, CDR2 FYNNEI, per germline. The CDR3 is 14 amino acids. CDR3 loop: CASSDISVAYEQYF. DNA for the CDR3: TGTGCCAGCAGTGACATCAGCGTAGCCTACGAGCAGTACTTC.

This clone was seen repeatedly, ten times or more. The chain carries TRBV2 and TRBJ1-5, with a tentative D call TRBD1 (6 bases). The V gene's germline CDR1 is SNHLY and CDR2 FYNNEI. This CDR3 has 16 amino acids. The germline V and J ends were trimmed by 0 bases and 5 bases, with 14 bases remaining between them. The CDR3 is CASSEAPRGVYQPQHF. CDR3 DNA: TGTGCCAGCAGTGAAGCGCCCAGGGGTGTGTATCAGCCCCAGCATTTT.

The V and J genes are TRBV27 and TRBJ2-7, with D possibly being TRBD2 (6 bases). V lost 10 bases and J lost 1, with 17 bases in between. The CDR3 length is 14 residues. Per germline, CDR1 MNHEY and CDR2 SMNVEV (reference sequence). The CDR3 reads CANSEGTSSYEQYF. The DNA of the CDR3 is TGTGCCAACTCGGAGGGAACATCTTCCTACGAGCAGTACTTC.

CDR3 nucleotide sequence: TGTGCCAGCAGTTTAATAATGAACACTGAAGCTTTCTTT. Translated, it gives CASSLIMNTEAFF. This sequence joins TRBV27 and TRBJ1-1; no reliable D call. Germline V gene sequence: CDR1 MNHEY, CDR2 SMNVEV (reference sequence). The CDR3 is 13 residues long. Trimming removed 2 bases at V and 0 bases at J, with 4 bases between.